The rows below give T cell receptor beta chains drawn from one sample of a study of neurological immune-mediated disorders. A single record per CDR3 protein comes from TCRdb applying MiXCR to the 5' RACE reads. The table lists approximately 59,000 distinct CDR3 sequences, over 5% of them singletons. Sequences were obtained from PBMCs. The receptor source for this set is a human donor with multiple sclerosis. The donor label of this sample is uncertain. Both conserved end residues are part of each CDR3. The order of the fields is J gene, D gene, V gene, clone size, CDR3 length, CDR3 protein, CDR3 DNA. A D gene is named only where the DNA matches it firmly. Clone size is stated in some rows and not others, as once, few, many or a class when expanded.

J: TRBJ1-2
D: TRBD1
V: TRBV5-1
size: -
length: 18
CDR3: CASSLPRGQRLVNYGYTF
DNA: TGCGCCAGCAGCCTCCCGAGGGGACAGCGCTTGGTTAACTATGGCTACACCTTC

J: TRBJ1-1
D: -
V: TRBV20-1
size: many
length: 13
CDR3: CSATRRRNTEAFF
DNA: TGCAGTGCTACCAGGAGGAGGAACACTGAAGCTTTCTTT

J: TRBJ1-2
D: -
V: TRBV25-1
size: many
length: 12
CDR3: CASSGQPYGYTF
DNA: TGTGCCAGCAGTGGGCAGCCCTATGGCTACACCTTC

J: TRBJ1-2
D: -
V: TRBV5-1
size: many
length: 15
CDR3: CASSLAPDSFYGYTF
DNA: TGCGCCAGCAGCTTGGCCCCCGACAGCTTCTATGGCTACACCTTC

J: TRBJ1-2
D: -
V: TRBV5-6
size: many
length: 15
CDR3: CASSTYGLTNYGYTF
DNA: TGTGCCAGCAGCACCTATGGCCTCACCAACTATGGCTACACCTTC

J: TRBJ2-2
D: -
V: TRBV20-1
size: few
length: 16
CDR3: CSASKTVGGPPGELFF
DNA: TGCAGTGCTAGCAAGACGGTGGGGGGCCCACCCGGGGAGCTGTTTTTT

J: TRBJ2-1
D: TRBD2
V: TRBV6-5
size: few
length: 15
CDR3: CASSTSGEGLNEQFF
DNA: TGTGCCAGCAGTACTAGCGGGGAGGGACTCAATGAGCAGTTCTTC

J: TRBJ2-7
D: TRBD1
V: TRBV18
size: many
length: 14
CDR3: CASSSDRAYYEQYF
DNA: TGTGCCAGCTCATCCGACAGGGCCTACTACGAGCAGTACTTC

J: TRBJ2-1
D: -
V: TRBV6-5
size: many
length: 14
CDR3: CASSSPGFYNEQFF
DNA: TGTGCCAGCAGTTCACCGGGGTTCTACAATGAGCAGTTCTTC

J: TRBJ2-7
D: TRBD2
V: TRBV10-3
size: many
length: 17
CDR3: CASSLKEGLAGVYEQYF
DNA: TGTGCCAGCTCTCTCAAAGAGGGACTAGCGGGGGTCTACGAGCAGTACTTC

J: TRBJ1-1
D: -
V: TRBV7-2
size: many
length: 15
CDR3: CASSSIPRMNTEAFF
DNA: TGTGCCAGCAGCTCCATACCCCGGATGAACACTGAAGCTTTCTTT

J: TRBJ2-3
D: -
V: TRBV5-1
size: many
length: 15
CDR3: CASSLLQGGADTQYF
DNA: TGCGCCAGCAGTCTTTTACAGGGGGGGGCAGATACGCAGTATTTT

J: TRBJ1-1
D: -
V: TRBV5-1
size: many
length: 13
CDR3: CASSFTGNTEAFF
DNA: TGCGCCAGCAGCTTTACAGGGAACACTGAAGCTTTCTTT

J: TRBJ2-3
D: -
V: TRBV10-3
size: many
length: 13
CDR3: CAISEGPTDTQYF
DNA: TGTGCCATCAGTGAGGGACCAACAGATACGCAGTATTTT

J: TRBJ2-7
D: TRBD1
V: TRBV5-1
size: many
length: 15
CDR3: CASSLGQGFSYEQYF
DNA: TGCGCCAGCAGCTTGGGACAGGGATTCTCCTACGAGCAGTACTTC

J: TRBJ1-4
D: -
V: TRBV2
size: many
length: 15
CDR3: CASSEPARRGEKLFF
DNA: TGTGCCAGCAGTGAACCCGCCCGCCGAGGTGAAAAACTGTTTTTT

J: TRBJ1-3
D: -
V: TRBV20-1
size: many
length: 14
CDR3: CSAREPISGNTIYF
DNA: TGCAGTGCTAGAGAACCCATTTCTGGAAACACCATATATTTT

J: TRBJ2-3
D: -
V: TRBV2
size: many
length: 14
CDR3: CASSASRGADTQYF
DNA: TGTGCCAGCAGTGCGTCTAGGGGGGCGGATACGCAGTATTTT

J: TRBJ2-3
D: -
V: TRBV2
size: many
length: 13
CDR3: CASSDGTADTQYF
DNA: TGTGCCAGCAGTGACGGGACGGCAGATACGCAGTATTTT

J: TRBJ1-4
D: -
V: TRBV7-9
size: many
length: 15
CDR3: CASSPRGRTNEKLFF
DNA: TGTGCCAGCAGCCCAAGGGGCAGGACGAATGAAAAACTGTTTTTT

J: TRBJ2-1
D: TRBD2
V: TRBV5-1
size: many
length: 15
CDR3: CASSVVLSGGNEQFF
DNA: TGCGCCAGCAGCGTGGTTCTTTCCGGGGGGAATGAGCAGTTCTTC

J: TRBJ2-1
D: TRBD1
V: TRBV29-1
size: few
length: 17
CDR3: CSVPDRDLLGWRNEQFF
DNA: TGCAGCGTTCCCGACAGGGACCTCCTCGGTTGGCGTAATGAGCAGTTCTTC

J: TRBJ2-7
D: TRBD1
V: TRBV5-1
size: many
length: 14
CDR3: CASSIGQGASEQYF
DNA: TGCGCCAGCAGCATAGGACAGGGGGCCTCCGAGCAGTACTTC

J: TRBJ1-6
D: TRBD1
V: TRBV7-3
size: many
length: 14
CDR3: CASSRDRAGSPLHF
DNA: TGTGCCAGCAGCCGGGACAGGGCCGGTTCACCCCTCCACTTT

J: TRBJ2-3
D: -
V: TRBV4-1
size: many
length: 15
CDR3: CASSQGRGRTDTQYF
DNA: TGCGCCAGCAGCCAGGGACGGGGACGCACAGATACGCAGTATTTT

J: TRBJ1-1
D: -
V: TRBV5-1
size: many
length: 15
CDR3: CASSTSTGAGTEAFF
DNA: TGCGCCAGCAGCACTTCGACGGGGGCAGGCACTGAAGCTTTCTTT

J: TRBJ1-1
D: TRBD1
V: TRBV10-3
size: many
length: 14
CDR3: CAITTGQGNTEAFF
DNA: TGTGCCATCACCACGGGACAGGGTAACACTGAAGCTTTCTTT

J: TRBJ2-5
D: -
V: TRBV5-1
size: many
length: 15
CDR3: CASSLEGWSQETQYF
DNA: TGCGCCAGCAGCTTGGAAGGGTGGAGCCAAGAGACCCAGTACTTC

J: TRBJ2-6
D: -
V: TRBV20-1
size: many
length: 14
CDR3: CSARKIAGANVLTF
DNA: TGCAGTGCTAGAAAGATAGCTGGGGCCAACGTCCTGACTTTC

J: TRBJ2-1
D: TRBD2
V: TRBV5-1
size: many
length: 18
CDR3: CASSRGLAGPVSYNEQFF
DNA: TGCGCCAGCAGCCGGGGACTAGCGGGGCCTGTCTCCTACAATGAGCAGTTCTTC

J: TRBJ1-2
D: TRBD1
V: TRBV6-6
size: many
length: 15
CDR3: CASSYRTGVMGGYTF
DNA: TGTGCCAGCAGTTACAGGACAGGGGTAATGGGTGGCTACACCTTC

J: TRBJ2-7
D: -
V: TRBV5-1
size: medium-sized
length: 14
CDR3: CASSALVGGIEQYF
DNA: TGCGCCAGCAGCGCCCTGGTCGGGGGAATAGAGCAGTACTTC

J: TRBJ1-2
D: -
V: TRBV7-2
size: -
length: 16
CDR3: CASSLESPAGAGGYTF
DNA: TGTGCCAGCAGCTTAGAAAGCCCGGCGGGGGCGGGGGGCTACACCTTC

J: TRBJ2-7
D: TRBD2
V: TRBV4-2
size: many
length: 19
CDR3: CASSQDQGLAGGPSYEQYF
DNA: TGTGCCAGCAGCCAAGACCAGGGACTAGCGGGGGGCCCGTCCTACGAGCAGTACTTC

J: TRBJ2-4
D: -
V: TRBV7-9
size: many
length: 16
CDR3: CASSSGTILAKNIQYF
DNA: TGTGCCAGCAGCTCAGGGACCATTCTAGCCAAAAACATTCAGTACTTC

J: TRBJ2-7
D: -
V: TRBV4-1
size: many
length: 14
CDR3: CASSQDDYSYEQYF
DNA: TGCGCCAGCAGCCAAGATGACTATTCCTACGAGCAGTACTTC

J: TRBJ1-2
D: -
V: TRBV5-1
size: many
length: 13
CDR3: CASSLGMNYGYTF
DNA: TGCGCCAGCAGCTTGGGGATGAACTATGGCTACACCTTC